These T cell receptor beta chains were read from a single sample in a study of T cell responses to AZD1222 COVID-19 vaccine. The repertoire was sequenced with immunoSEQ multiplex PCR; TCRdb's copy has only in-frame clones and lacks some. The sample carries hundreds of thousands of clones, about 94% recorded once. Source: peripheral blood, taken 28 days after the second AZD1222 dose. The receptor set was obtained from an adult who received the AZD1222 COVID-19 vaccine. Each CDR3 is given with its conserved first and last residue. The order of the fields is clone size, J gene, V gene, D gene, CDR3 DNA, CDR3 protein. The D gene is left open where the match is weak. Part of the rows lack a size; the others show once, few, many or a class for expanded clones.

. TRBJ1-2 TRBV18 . TGTGCCAGCTCACCGGAGAGGTCCCTATATGGCTACACCTTC CASSPERSLYGYTF
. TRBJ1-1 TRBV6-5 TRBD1 TGTGCCAGCAGTTACAGCCCCGGGACAGGGGGAACTGAAGCTTTCTTT CASSYSPGTGGTEAFF
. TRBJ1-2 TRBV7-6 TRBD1 TGTGCCAGCAGCCGACGCGAGACAGGGGGTTTTGATGGCTACACCTTC CASSRRETGGFDGYTF
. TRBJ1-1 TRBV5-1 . TGCGCCAGCAGCCGAGGGGGAGGCACTGAAGCTTTCTTT CASSRGGGTEAFF
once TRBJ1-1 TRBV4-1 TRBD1 TGCGCCAGCAGCCAAAGGGCAGGACAGGGGTCTTTCTTT CASSQRAGQGSFF
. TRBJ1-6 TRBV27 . TGTGCCAGCAGTTTATTGTCCGGAAATTCACCCCTCCACTTT CASSLLSGNSPLHF
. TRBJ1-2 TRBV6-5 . TGTGCCAGCAGAGACGGCTACTATGGCTACACCTTC CASRDGYYGYTF
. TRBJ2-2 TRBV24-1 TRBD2 TGTGCCACCAGTGTCTCCGGGGGGGCGGGCACCGGGGAGCTGTTTTTT CATSVSGGAGTGELFF
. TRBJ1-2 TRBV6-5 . TGTGCCAGCAGTTACTTGGACAGAGACTATGGCTACACCTTC CASSYLDRDYGYTF
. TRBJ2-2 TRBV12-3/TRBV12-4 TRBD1 TGTGCCAGCAGTCACGGGACAGTCGGGGAGCTGTTTTTT CASSHGTVGELFF
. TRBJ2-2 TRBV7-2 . TGTGCCAGCAGCTTAGAGGGGGGGGTGACCACCGGGGAGCTGTTTTTT CASSLEGGVTTGELFF
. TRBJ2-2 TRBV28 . TGTGCCAGCAGTTTCTATGACAGAAACACCGGGGAGCTGTTTTTT CASSFYDRNTGELFF
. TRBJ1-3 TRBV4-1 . TGCGCCAGCAGCCTAACAGGATCAGGAAACACCATATATTTT CASSLTGSGNTIYF
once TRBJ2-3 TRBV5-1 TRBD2 TGCGCCAGCCTCGATCTAGCGGGACCAGATACGCAGTATTTT CASLDLAGPDTQYF
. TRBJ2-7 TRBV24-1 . TGTGCCACCAGTGACCCCGGACTTGATTCCGAGCAGTACTTC CATSDPGLDSEQYF
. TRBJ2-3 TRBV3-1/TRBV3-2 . TGTGCCAGCAGCCTCCGCGGAGCCTCTAGCACAGATACGCAGTATTTT CASSLRGASSTDTQYF
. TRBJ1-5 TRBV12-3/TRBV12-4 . TGTGCCAGCAGTTTAAAAGGTTATCAGCCCCAGCATTTT CASSLKGYQPQHF
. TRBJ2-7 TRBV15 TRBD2 TGTGCCACCAGCAGACCCCAACCCGGGGGGGGTCGGGAGCAGTACTTC CATSRPQPGGGREQYF
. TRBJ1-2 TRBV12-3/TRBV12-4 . TGTGCCAGCAGCCGGACAGACTATGGCTACACCTTC CASSRTDYGYTF
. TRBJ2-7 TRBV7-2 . TGTGCCAGCAGCTTAAAGGGGATCGAGCAGTACTTC CASSLKGIEQYF
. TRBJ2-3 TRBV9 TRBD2 TGTGCCAGCAGCTTTAGCGGGAGTTGGACAGATACGCAGTATTTT CASSFSGSWTDTQYF
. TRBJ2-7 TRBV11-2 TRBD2 TGTGCCAGCAGCTTAGAGCCCCGACTAGCGGGCCTCTACGAGCAGTACTTC CASSLEPRLAGLYEQYF
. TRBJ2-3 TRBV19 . TGTGCCAGTAGTACACTCGGAGATACGCAGTATTTT CASSTLGDTQYF